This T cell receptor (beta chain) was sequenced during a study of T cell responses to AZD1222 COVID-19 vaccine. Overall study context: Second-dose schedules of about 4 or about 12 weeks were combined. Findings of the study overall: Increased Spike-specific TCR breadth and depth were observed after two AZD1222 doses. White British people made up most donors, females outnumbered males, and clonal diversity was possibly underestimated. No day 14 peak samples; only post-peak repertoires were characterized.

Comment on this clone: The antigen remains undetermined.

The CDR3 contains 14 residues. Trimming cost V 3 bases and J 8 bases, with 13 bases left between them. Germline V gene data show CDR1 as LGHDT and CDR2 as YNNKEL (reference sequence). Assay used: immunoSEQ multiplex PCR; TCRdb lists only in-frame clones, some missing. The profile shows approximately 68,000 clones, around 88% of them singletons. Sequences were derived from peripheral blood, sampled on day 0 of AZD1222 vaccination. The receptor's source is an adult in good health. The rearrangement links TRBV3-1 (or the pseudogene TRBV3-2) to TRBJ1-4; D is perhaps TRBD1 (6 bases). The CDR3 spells CASSHDSRGEKLFF. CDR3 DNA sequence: TGTGCCAGCAGCCACGACAGCAGGGGCGAAAAACTGTTTTTT.